This is a list of T cell receptor beta chains from one sample in a study of control samples from healthy donors and cancer patients. The data were produced by immunoSEQ multiplex PCR, yet TCRdb's version contains in-frame clones alone and is incomplete. The sample consists of 180,000 or so clones, around 93% of them appearing once. Input material: blood. These receptors originate from a woman between 55 and 75 years old in good health. The CDR3 runs from the conserved cysteine through the conserved F or W. D genes are given only for firm matches. Rows may omit the clone size; those that give it use once, few, many or a size class.

d_gene	abundance	j_gene	v_gene	CDR3nt	CDR3aa
TRBD1	NA	TRBJ1-2	TRBV7-6	TGTGCCAGCAGCTCGCCCCTGGACAGGGAGGGCGGCTACACCTTC	CASSSPLDREGGYTF
NA	once	TRBJ1-2	TRBV19	TGTGCCAGTAGGGAAGGGGCAGGGCGAATCTATGGCTACACCTTC	CASREGAGRIYGYTF
NA	NA	TRBJ1-5	TRBV4-1	TGCGCCAGCAGCCAAGTCTCAGGGTTTCCCCCTTTTGGCAATCAGCCCCAGCATTTT	CASSQVSGFPPFGNQPQHF
TRBD1	NA	TRBJ1-2	TRBV18	TGTGCCAGCTCACCAGCCGGGACAGATAACTATGGCTACACCTTC	CASSPAGTDNYGYTF
TRBD2	NA	TRBJ2-3	TRBV7-3	TGTGCCAGCAGGCCAAGCGGGGGCGGGGCGGATACGCAGTATTTT	CASRPSGGGADTQYF
TRBD1	NA	TRBJ2-7	TRBV11-2	TGTGCCAGCAGGCTCCCCCGGGACAGAGTCTACGAGCAGTACTTC	CASRLPRDRVYEQYF
NA	NA	TRBJ2-7	TRBV6-1	TGTGCCAGCAGTGAAGGGCCGAGCTCCTACGAGCAGTACTTC	CASSEGPSSYEQYF
NA	NA	TRBJ2-2	TRBV5-1	TGCGCCAGCAGCTTGGGAGGCGGGAACACCGGGGAGCTGTTTTTT	CASSLGGGNTGELFF
NA	NA	TRBJ1-6	TRBV30	TGTGCCTGGACCCCAAGGGGGGCTTCACCCCTCCACTTT	CAWTPRGASPLHF
NA	NA	TRBJ2-2	TRBV12-5	TGTGCTAGTGCCCTAACCGGGGAGCTGTTTTTT	CASALTGELFF
NA	NA	TRBJ1-5	TRBV18	TGTGCCAGCTCGCTCCTAGTCGATCAGCCCCAGCATTTT	CASSLLVDQPQHF
TRBD1	NA	TRBJ1-3	TRBV7-9	TGTGCCAGCAGCACGACAGGGTTTGAACAATTCACCATATATTTT	CASSTTGFEQFTIYF
NA	NA	TRBJ2-7	TRBV6-5	TGTGCCAGCAGTCAATACTACGAGCAGTACTTC	CASSQYYEQYF
TRBD1	NA	TRBJ1-1	TRBV12-3/TRBV12-4	TGTGCCAGCAGGTCAGGGGGCTTCACTGAAGCTTTCTTT	CASRSGGFTEAFF
NA	NA	TRBJ2-1	TRBV3-1/TRBV3-2	TGTGCCAGCAGCCAAGAAACCAGGTACTACAATGAGCAGTTCTTC	CASSQETRYYNEQFF
NA	NA	TRBJ2-5	TRBV7-3	TGTGCCAGCAGCTTAAGCAGAAGCCAAGAGACCCAGTACTTC	CASSLSRSQETQYF
NA	NA	TRBJ1-3	TRBV10-3	TGTGCCATCAGGATAGACTCGCCTGGAAACACCATATATTTT	CAIRIDSPGNTIYF
NA	NA	TRBJ1-2	TRBV6-5	TGTGCCAGCAGTTACCCGGGAATTGACTTTGATGGCTACACCTTC	CASSYPGIDFDGYTF
NA	NA	TRBJ1-2	TRBV6-2/TRBV6-3	TGTGCCAGCAGTCCCCATCGGACGGAACTTAACTATGGCTACACCTTC	CASSPHRTELNYGYTF
TRBD1	NA	TRBJ2-1	TRBV5-4	TGTGCCAGCTCAGGGGGCGGCTCCTACAATGAGCAGTTCTTC	CASSGGGSYNEQFF
NA	NA	TRBJ2-1	TRBV30	TGTGCCTGGATGGTGGGGGGGGGCGGAGGTGAGCAGTTCTTC	CAWMVGGGGGEQFF
TRBD1	NA	TRBJ2-7	TRBV15	TGTGCCACCAGCAGAGATCTCGGGACAGGGTTTTACGAGCAGTACTTC	CATSRDLGTGFYEQYF
NA	once	TRBJ1-6	TRBV10-3	TGTGCCATCAGTGGGGGGACGGAAAGAAGTTCACCCCTCCACTTT	CAISGGTERSSPLHF
NA	NA	TRBJ2-3	TRBV5-1	TGCGCCAGCAGCTTGGCCTACACAGATACGCAGTATTTT	CASSLAYTDTQYF
NA	many	TRBJ1-1	TRBV19	TGTGCCAGTAGGATCTTCGGAGCGCACACTGAAGCTTTCTTT	CASRIFGAHTEAFF
NA	NA	TRBJ2-2	TRBV24-1	TGTGCCACCAGCGGGGACGAAAATTTCGCGAACACCGGGGAGCTGTTTTTT	CATSGDENFANTGELFF
TRBD1	NA	TRBJ1-1	TRBV6-5	TGTGCCAGCAGACCGGGACAGGGGGGGAACACTGAAGCTTTCTTT	CASRPGQGGNTEAFF
TRBD1	NA	TRBJ2-5	TRBV7-9	TGTGCCAGCAGCCTGGGACAGGGAATGGAGACCCAGTACTTC	CASSLGQGMETQYF
TRBD2	NA	TRBJ2-3	TRBV7-2	TGTGCCAGCAGCTTAACGACGGGGGGAGGCAAGGATACGCAGTATTTT	CASSLTTGGGKDTQYF
TRBD1	once	TRBJ1-6	TRBV6-5	TGTGCCAGCAAAAGGACAGGGGGTTCACCCCTCCACTTT	CASKRTGGSPLHF
TRBD1	once	TRBJ1-2	TRBV19	TGTGCCAGTAGTCGGGACAGGGGTACGGCCTATGGCTACACCTTC	CASSRDRGTAYGYTF
TRBD2	NA	TRBJ2-3	TRBV10-3	TGTGCCATCAGTGGAGCGGGGGCCACAGATACGCAGTATTTT	CAISGAGATDTQYF
NA	NA	TRBJ1-1	TRBV10-3	TGTGCCATCAGTGGGACGGCAAGTGAAGCTTTCTTT	CAISGTASEAFF
TRBD1	NA	TRBJ2-4	TRBV4-2	TGTGCCAGCAGCCAAGCCCCAGAAAACCCGGGACAGGGGCAAAACATTCAGTACTTC	CASSQAPENPGQGQNIQYF
NA	NA	TRBJ1-2	TRBV7-2	TGTGCCAGCAGCTTTAGAAACGGGGGAAACTATGGCTACACCTTC	CASSFRNGGNYGYTF
NA	NA	TRBJ1-5	TRBV9	TGTGCCAGCAGCCCCAGCAGCGTGGGTCAGCCCCAGCATTTT	CASSPSSVGQPQHF
NA	NA	TRBJ1-2	TRBV27	TGTGCCAGCAGTTTGGTCTCCGGTTTTAACTATGGCTACACCTTC	CASSLVSGFNYGYTF
TRBD1	once	TRBJ1-2	TRBV20-1	TGCAGTGCCCCGACAGGGTATGGCTACACCTTC	CSAPTGYGYTF
NA	NA	TRBJ1-1	TRBV12-5	TGTGCTAGTGGTTTGTTAGGTGAAGCTTTCTTT	CASGLLGEAFF
TRBD1	NA	TRBJ1-5	TRBV2	TGTGCCAGCAGTGCTGGGACAGAGACCTATCAGCCCCAGCATTTT	CASSAGTETYQPQHF
NA	NA	TRBJ1-1	TRBV6-5	TGTGCCAGCAGCTCTTCGGGGAACACTGAAGCTTTCTTT	CASSSSGNTEAFF
NA	NA	TRBJ2-7	TRBV25-1	TGTGCCAGCAGTGCGGGGGACTACGAGCAGTACTTC	CASSAGDYEQYF
NA	NA	TRBJ1-1	TRBV7-9	TGTGCCAGCAGCCAGGGAGGGAACACTGAAGCTTTCTTT	CASSQGGNTEAFF
TRBD2	NA	TRBJ2-5	TRBV7-2	TGTGCCAGCAATACCCGGACTAGCGGGGGGCAAGAGACCCAGTACTTC	CASNTRTSGGQETQYF
NA	NA	TRBJ1-5	TRBV3-1/TRBV3-2	TGTGCCAGCAGCACAGGGACGGAGCAGCCCCAGCATTTT	CASSTGTEQPQHF
NA	once	TRBJ2-7	TRBV4-2	TGTGCCAGCAGCCAAGGATGGCAGGACCATTACGAGCAGTACTTC	CASSQGWQDHYEQYF
NA	once	TRBJ2-7	TRBV7-9	TGTGCCAGCAGCTTAGGCGGGTGGGAGCAGTACTTC	CASSLGGWEQYF
TRBD2	NA	TRBJ2-1	TRBV3-1/TRBV3-2	TGTGCCAGCAGCCAAGTTCGGGCTAGCGGGGTTTATGAGCAGTTCTTC	CASSQVRASGVYEQFF
NA	once	TRBJ1-5	TRBV4-3	TGCGCCAGCAGCCAAGTCTTTGGGAATCAGCCCCAGCATTTT	CASSQVFGNQPQHF